Reported below is one T cell receptor beta chain. Unique molecular identifiers were built into the TCRbeta library. One entry per CDR3 protein results from TCRdb running MiXCR on the PCR reads. The sample lists around 530,000 distinct CDR3 sequences, 30% to 35% occurring once. This entry comes from a study of T-cell reconstitution after alpha-beta-depleted transplantation in children. V lost 1 base and J 0 bases, leaving 3 bases between the germline ends. This CDR3 is 13 amino acids long. Germline V gene sequence: CDR1 LNHDA, CDR2 SQIVND (reference sequence). The clonotype comes from a human donor who donated a stem cell graft to a child with aplastic anemia. The sample consisted of PBMCs from the stem cell graft donor, taken from the stem cell graft. The chain uses TRBV19 and TRBJ1-1, with D unclear. CDR3 residues: CASSIGMNTEAFF. The CDR3 coding sequence is TGTGCCAGTAGTATAGGGATGAACACTGAAGCTTTCTTT.